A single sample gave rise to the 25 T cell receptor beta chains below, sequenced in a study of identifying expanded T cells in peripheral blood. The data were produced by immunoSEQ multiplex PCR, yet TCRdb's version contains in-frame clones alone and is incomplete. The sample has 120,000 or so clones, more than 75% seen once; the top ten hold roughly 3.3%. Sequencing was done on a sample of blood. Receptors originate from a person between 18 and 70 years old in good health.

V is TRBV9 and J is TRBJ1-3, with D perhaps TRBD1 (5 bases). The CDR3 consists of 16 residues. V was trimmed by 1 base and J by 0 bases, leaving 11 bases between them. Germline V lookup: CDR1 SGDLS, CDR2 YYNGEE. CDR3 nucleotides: TGTGCCAGCAGCGTAAGTACAGGAGCCTCTGGAAACACCATATATTTT. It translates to CASSVSTGASGNTIYF.

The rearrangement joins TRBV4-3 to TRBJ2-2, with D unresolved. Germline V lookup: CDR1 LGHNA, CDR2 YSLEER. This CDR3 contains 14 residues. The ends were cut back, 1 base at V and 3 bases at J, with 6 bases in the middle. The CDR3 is CASSQGVYTGELFF. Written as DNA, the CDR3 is TGCGCCAGCAGCCAAGGAGTATACACCGGGGAGCTGTTTTTT.

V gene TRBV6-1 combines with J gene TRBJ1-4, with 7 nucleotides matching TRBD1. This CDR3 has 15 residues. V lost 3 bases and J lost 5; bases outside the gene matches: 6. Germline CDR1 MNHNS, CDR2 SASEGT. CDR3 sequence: CASSDSDRWNEKLFF. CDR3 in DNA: TGTGCCAGCAGTGACTCGGACAGGTGGAATGAAAAACTGTTTTTT.

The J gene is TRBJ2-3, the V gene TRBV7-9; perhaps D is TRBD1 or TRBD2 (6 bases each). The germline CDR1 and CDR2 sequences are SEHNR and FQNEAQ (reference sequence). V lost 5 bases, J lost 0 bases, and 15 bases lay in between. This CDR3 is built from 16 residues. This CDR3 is CASSGRLGGSTDTQYF. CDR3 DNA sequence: TGTGCCAGCAGCGGACGGTTAGGGGGGAGCACAGATACGCAGTATTTT. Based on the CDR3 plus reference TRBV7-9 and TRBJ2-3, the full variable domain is DTGVSQNPRHKITKRGQNVTFRCDPISEHNRLYWYRQTLGQGPEFLTYFQNEAQLEKSRLLSDRFSAERPKGSFSTLEIQRTEQGDSAMYLCASSGRLGGSTDTQYFGPGTRLTVL.

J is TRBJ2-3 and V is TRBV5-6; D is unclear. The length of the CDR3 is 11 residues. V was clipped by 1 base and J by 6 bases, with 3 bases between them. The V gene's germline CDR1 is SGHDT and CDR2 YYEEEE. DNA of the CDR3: TGTGCCAGCAGCTTGTCCGATACGCAGTATTTT. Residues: CASSLSDTQYF. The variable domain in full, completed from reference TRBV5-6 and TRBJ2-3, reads DAGVTQSPTHLIKTRGQQVTLRCSPKSGHDTVSWYQQALGQGPQFIFQYYEEEERQRGNFPDRFSGHQFPNYSSELNVNALLLGDSALYLCASSLSDTQYFGPGTRLTVL.

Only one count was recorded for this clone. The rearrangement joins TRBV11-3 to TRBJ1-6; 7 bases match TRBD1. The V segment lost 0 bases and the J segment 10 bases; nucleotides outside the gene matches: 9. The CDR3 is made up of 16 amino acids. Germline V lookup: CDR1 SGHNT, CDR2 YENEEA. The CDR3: CASSLDGVGGRSPLHF. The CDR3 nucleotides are TGTGCCAGCAGCTTAGATGGGGTAGGGGGCCGATCACCCCTCCACTTT. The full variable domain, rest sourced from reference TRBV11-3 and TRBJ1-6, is EAGVVQSPRYKIIEKKQPVAFWCNPISGHNTLYWYLQNLGQGPELLIRYENEEAVDDSQLPKDRFSAERLKGVDSTLKIQPAELGDSAVYLCASSLDGVGGRSPLHFGNGTRLTVT.

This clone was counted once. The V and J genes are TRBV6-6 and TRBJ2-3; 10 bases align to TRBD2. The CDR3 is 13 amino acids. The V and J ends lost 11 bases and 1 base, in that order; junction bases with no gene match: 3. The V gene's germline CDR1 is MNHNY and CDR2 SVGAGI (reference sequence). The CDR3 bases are TGTGCCGGTACTAGCGGGGGCACAGATACGCAGTATTTT. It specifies CAGTSGGTDTQYF.

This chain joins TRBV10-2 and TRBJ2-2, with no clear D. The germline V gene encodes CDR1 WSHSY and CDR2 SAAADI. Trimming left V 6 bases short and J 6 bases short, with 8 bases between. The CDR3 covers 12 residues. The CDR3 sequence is CASRIIAGELFF. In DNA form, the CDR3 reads TGCGCCAGCAGAATAATAGCCGGGGAGCTGTTTTTT.

The CDR3, as DNA: TGTGCCAGCAGTCATAGCGGGGGGCGCTACGAGCAGTACTTC. Residues: CASSHSGGRYEQYF. The chain joins TRBV9 to TRBJ2-7, with 10 bases matching TRBD2. Unmatched junction bases numbered 5, after V lost 5 bases and J lost 3 bases. The CDR3 has 14 amino acids. The germline V gene has CDR1 SGDLS and CDR2 YYNGEE.

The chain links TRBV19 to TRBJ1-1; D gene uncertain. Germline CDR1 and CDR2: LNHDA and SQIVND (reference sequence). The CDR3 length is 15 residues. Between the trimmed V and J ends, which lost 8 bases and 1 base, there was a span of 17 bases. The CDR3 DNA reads TGTGCCAGTTCCCTCCGGCGTGGGCAGAACACTGAAGCTTTCTTT. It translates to CASSLRRGQNTEAFF.

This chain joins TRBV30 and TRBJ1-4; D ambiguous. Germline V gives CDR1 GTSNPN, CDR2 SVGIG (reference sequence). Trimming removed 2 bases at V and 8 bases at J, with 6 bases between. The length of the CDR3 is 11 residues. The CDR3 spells CAWSPREKLFF. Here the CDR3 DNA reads TGTGCCTGGAGTCCCCGCGAAAAACTGTTTTTT.

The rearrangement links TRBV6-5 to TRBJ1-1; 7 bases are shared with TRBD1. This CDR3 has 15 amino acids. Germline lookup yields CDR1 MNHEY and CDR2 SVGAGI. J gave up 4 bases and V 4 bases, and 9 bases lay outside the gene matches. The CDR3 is CASSSQNRGGTEAFF. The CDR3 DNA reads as TGTGCCAGCAGTTCACAGAACAGGGGCGGCACTGAAGCTTTCTTT.

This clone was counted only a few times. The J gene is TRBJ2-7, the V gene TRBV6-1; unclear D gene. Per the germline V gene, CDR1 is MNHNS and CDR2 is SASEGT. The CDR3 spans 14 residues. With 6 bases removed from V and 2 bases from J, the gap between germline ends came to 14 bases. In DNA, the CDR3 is TGTGCCAGCAGCGACCAAGGTGGGCCCTACGAGCAGTACTTC. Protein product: CASSDQGGPYEQYF.

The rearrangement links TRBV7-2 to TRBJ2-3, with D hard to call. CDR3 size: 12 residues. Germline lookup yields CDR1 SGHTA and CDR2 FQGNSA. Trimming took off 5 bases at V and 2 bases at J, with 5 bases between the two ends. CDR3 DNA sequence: TGTGCCAGCAGCCCGTACACAGATACGCAGTATTTT. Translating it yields CASSPYTDTQYF.

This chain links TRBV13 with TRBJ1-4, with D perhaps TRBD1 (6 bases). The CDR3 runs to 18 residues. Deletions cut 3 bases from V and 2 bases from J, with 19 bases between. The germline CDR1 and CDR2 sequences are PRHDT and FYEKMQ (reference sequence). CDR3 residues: CASSLYNMGGRTNEKLFF. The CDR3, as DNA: TGTGCCAGCAGCTTGTATAACATGGGGGGGCGGACTAATGAAAAACTGTTTTTT.

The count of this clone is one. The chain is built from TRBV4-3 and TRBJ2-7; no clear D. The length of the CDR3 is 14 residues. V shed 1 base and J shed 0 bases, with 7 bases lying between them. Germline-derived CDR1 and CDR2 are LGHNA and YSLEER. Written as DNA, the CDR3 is TGCGCCAGCAGCCAAGTGGTATCCTCCTACGAGCAGTACTTC. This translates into CASSQVVSSYEQYF.

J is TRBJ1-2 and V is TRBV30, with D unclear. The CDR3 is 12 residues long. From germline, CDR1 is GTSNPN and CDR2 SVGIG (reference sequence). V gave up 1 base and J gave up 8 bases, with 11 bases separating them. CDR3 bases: TGTGCCTGGAGTGATAACCTTTGGGGCTACACCTTC. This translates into CAWSDNLWGYTF.

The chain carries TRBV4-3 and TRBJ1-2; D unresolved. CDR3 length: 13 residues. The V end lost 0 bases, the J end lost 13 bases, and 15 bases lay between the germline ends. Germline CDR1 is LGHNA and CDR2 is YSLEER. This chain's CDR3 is CASSQDTVGGRTF. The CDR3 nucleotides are TGCGCCAGCAGCCAAGATACGGTGGGTGGGCGCACCTTC.

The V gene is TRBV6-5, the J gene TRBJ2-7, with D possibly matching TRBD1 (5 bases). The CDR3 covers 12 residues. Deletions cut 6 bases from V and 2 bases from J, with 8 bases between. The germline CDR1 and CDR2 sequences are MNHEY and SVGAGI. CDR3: CASSQGTYEQYF. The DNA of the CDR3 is TGTGCCAGCAGCCAGGGCACCTACGAGCAGTACTTC.

The CDR3 nucleotides are TGCGCCAGCAGCTTAGGCCGGGCTGGGGCCAACGTCCTGACTTTC. Translation gives CASSLGRAGANVLTF. The gene calls are TRBV5-1 and TRBJ2-6, with D hard to call. Germline CDR1 SGHRS, CDR2 YFSETQ. The V end was cut by 2 bases, the J end by 2 bases, with 8 bases between. CDR3 size: 15 residues. Full variable domain (outside the CDR3, taken from reference TRBV5-1 and TRBJ2-6): KAGVTQTPRYLIKTRGQQVTLSCSPISGHRSVSWYQQTPGQGLQFLFEYFSETQRNKGNFPGRFSGRQFSNSRSEMNVSTLELGDSALYLCASSLGRAGANVLTFGAGSRLTVL.

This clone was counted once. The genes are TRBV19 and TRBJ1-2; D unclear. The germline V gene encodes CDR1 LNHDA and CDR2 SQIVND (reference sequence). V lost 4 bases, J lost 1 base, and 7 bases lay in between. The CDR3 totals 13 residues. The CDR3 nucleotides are TGTGCCAGTAGTAACAACTATAACTATGGCTACACCTTC. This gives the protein CASSNNYNYGYTF.

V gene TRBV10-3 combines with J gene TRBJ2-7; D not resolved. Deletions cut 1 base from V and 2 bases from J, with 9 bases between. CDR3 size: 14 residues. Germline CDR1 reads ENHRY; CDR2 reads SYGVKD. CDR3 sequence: CAISEYEAPYEQYF. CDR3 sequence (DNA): TGTGCCATCAGTGAGTATGAGGCACCCTACGAGCAGTACTTC.

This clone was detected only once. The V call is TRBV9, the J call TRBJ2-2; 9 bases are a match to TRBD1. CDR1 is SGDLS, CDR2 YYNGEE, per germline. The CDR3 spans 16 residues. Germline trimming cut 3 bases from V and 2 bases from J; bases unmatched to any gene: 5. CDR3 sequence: CASSAPGQGNTGELFF. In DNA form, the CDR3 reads TGTGCCAGCAGCGCCCCGGGACAGGGAAACACCGGGGAGCTGTTTTTT.

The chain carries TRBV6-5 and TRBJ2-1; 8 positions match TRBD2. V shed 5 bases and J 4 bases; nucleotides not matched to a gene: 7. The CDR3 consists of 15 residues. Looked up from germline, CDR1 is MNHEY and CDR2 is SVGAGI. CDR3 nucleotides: TGTGCCAGCAGTCCAAGGCGGGGGGAATACAATGAGCAGTTCTTC. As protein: CASSPRRGEYNEQFF.

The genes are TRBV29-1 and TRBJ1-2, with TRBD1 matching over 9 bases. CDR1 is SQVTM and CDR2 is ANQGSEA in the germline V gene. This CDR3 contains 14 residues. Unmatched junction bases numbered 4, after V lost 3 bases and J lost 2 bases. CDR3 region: CSVDRQGGNYGYTF. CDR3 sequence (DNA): TGCAGCGTTGACCGACAGGGGGGCAACTATGGCTACACCTTC.